This T cell receptor beta chain was identified during a study of siplizumab effects on memory and regulatory T cells. Study findings and constraints: Treg origin accounted for an average of around 69% of mappable alloreactive CD4+ clones with siplizumab and roughly 26% in controls. Naive T cells seemed more diverse than memory cells; they also seemed major alloresponse contributors.

Approximately 93,000 TCR templates per sample were assayed. The assay was immunoSEQ multiplex PCR, and TCRdb's table has in-frame clones only and misses some. The sample records fewer than 120,000 clones, roughly 89% being singletons. A single count supports this clone. Its target is not known. The length of the CDR3 is 19 residues. Looked up from germline, CDR1 is MNHNS and CDR2 is SASEGT. Trimming at V came to 1 base and at J to 5 bases, leaving 9 bases not matched to a gene. Source material: CD4+ T cells sorted from blood. This rearrangement joins TRBV6-1 to TRBJ2-2; 14 bases map to TRBD2. The TCR sequence derives from a human donor in good health. For the CDR3, the DNA is TGTGCCAGCAGTGAAGTGAAGGGACTAGCGGGAGAACGGACCGGGGAGCTGTTTTTT. Its translation: CASSEVKGLAGERTGELFF.